The clone carrying this T cell receptor beta chain was observed a few times. This entry is derived from a study of shared clonotypes between healthy human individuals. HIV-negative, healthy adults without recent acute infections or vaccinations were the donors. Every donor was a Caucasian adult from Nashville, Tennessee. Profiling relied on immunoSEQ multiplex PCR, and the TCRdb table lists in-frame clones only, not all of them. This table has about 1 million clones, around 74% appearing once. CDR1 and CDR2 (germline): MNHNY, SVGAGI (reference sequence). This CDR3 region has 13 residues. Trimming at V came to 6 bases and at J to 2 bases, leaving 3 bases not matched to a gene.

The TCR sequence derives from a man aged 18 to 35 in good health. The sequenced sample was memory CD4+ T cells sorted from blood. Specified subset: CD45RA-negative fraction. J is TRBJ2-5 and V is TRBV6-6; 7 nucleotides agree with TRBD2. The CDR3 loop reads CASSRDYQETQYF. The CDR3 DNA reads as TGTGCCAGCAGCCGGGACTATCAAGAGACCCAGTACTTC.